These T cell receptor beta chains were read from a single sample in a study of blood T cell repertoires in COVID-19. TCRdb's copy holds only in-frame clones and misses some; the assay was immunoSEQ multiplex PCR. The sample shows roughly 260,000 clones, roughly nine tenths of them seen only once. Sequencing input: PBMCs or T cells enriched from blood (not recorded which). Receptors originate from a human donor in a cohort exposed to, infected with or recovered from COVID-19 (not recorded which). The donor label of this sample is uncertain. The CDR3 runs from the conserved cysteine through the conserved F or W. Rows give clone size only sometimes, using once, few, many, or a class for an expanded clone.

clone size,J gene,V gene,CDR3 protein
-,TRBJ1-4,TRBV28,CASTKEGSLEKLFF
-,TRBJ2-7,TRBV5-3,CARSRLNPGHYYVGYEQYF
-,TRBJ1-1,TRBV7-3,CASSLFPISRNTEAFF
-,TRBJ1-1,TRBV7-2,CASSLGRNTEAFF
once,TRBJ1-3,TRBV24-1,CATSDAQGAGNTIYF
once,TRBJ1-1,TRBV4-1,CASSQVQNTEAFF
-,TRBJ1-4,TRBV7-2,CASSLQQTNEKLFF
-,TRBJ1-1,TRBV30,CAWSVGRGSMNTEAFF
-,TRBJ2-1,TRBV12-3/TRBV12-4,CASGTNWNEQFF
-,TRBJ1-5,TRBV19,CAVGGGLNQPQHF
-,TRBJ2-7,TRBV12-3/TRBV12-4,CASSLTVSYEQYF
-,TRBJ2-7,TRBV7-9,CASSLGIGVYEQYF
-,TRBJ2-5,TRBV27,CASGNPSWETQYF
once,TRBJ1-1,TRBV7-2,CASSLTGPNTEAFF
-,TRBJ2-7,TRBV6-2/TRBV6-3,CASSYQLGGTLTYEQYF
-,TRBJ2-5,TRBV9,CASSSRTGRGETQYF
many,TRBJ1-5,TRBV27,CASSLEGVTDQPQHF
-,TRBJ2-1,TRBV7-2,CASSLNRFDNEQFF
-,TRBJ2-5,TRBV5-8,CASSLQGQETQYF
-,TRBJ1-1,TRBV10-3,CAISFNRGDTEAFF
once,TRBJ2-7,TRBV5-5,CASSLVGQRSYEQYF
few,TRBJ1-6,TRBV6-4,CASSDQGGNSPLHF
few,TRBJ1-6,TRBV7-2,CASSSGQPYSPLHF
few,TRBJ1-6,TRBV7-2,CASSLVSDRVGSPLHF
-,TRBJ2-3,TRBV18,CASSPRTGGADTQYF
-,TRBJ1-1,TRBV19,CASRNSALLGRDTEAFF
-,TRBJ2-5,TRBV5-1,CASSLAVQETQYF
-,TRBJ1-3,TRBV4-2,CASSQDIRTGLNTIYF
-,TRBJ2-2,TRBV27,CASSLTPRDSNTGELFF
-,TRBJ1-2,TRBV5-4,CASNLRGTNYGYTF
-,TRBJ1-4,TRBV18,CASRDRGAEKLFF
-,TRBJ1-3,TRBV12-3/TRBV12-4,CASSYRVGNTIYF
once,TRBJ1-2,TRBV12-3/TRBV12-4,CASSLGSGGYTF
-,TRBJ1-5,TRBV24-1,CATILQGNQPQHF
-,TRBJ1-2,TRBV10-2,CASSVYLGTAFGYTF
-,TRBJ2-1,TRBV6-5,CASRPSASKYNEQFF
once,TRBJ2-5,TRBV5-1,CASSFVSGGHQETQYF
few,TRBJ2-6,TRBV3-1/TRBV3-2,CASSRSPFPSSSGANVLTF
-,TRBJ1-3,TRBV5-4,CASSRTGADTIYF
-,TRBJ1-1,TRBV6-5,CASSYGQGRAFF
-,TRBJ1-4,TRBV2,CASSGTGGNEKLFF
few,TRBJ2-1,TRBV6-5,CASSPVGQGEQFF
-,TRBJ2-2,TRBV28,CASYPTGRGVTGELFF
-,TRBJ1-4,TRBV7-4,CASSLRRDRIQGDEKLFF
-,TRBJ2-3,TRBV3-1/TRBV3-2,CASSQDLAASGGSLQDTQYF
-,TRBJ2-5,TRBV6-5,CATYGMGGTQYF
-,TRBJ1-1,TRBV5-8,CASSLQGAAEAFF
few,TRBJ1-2,TRBV9,CASGTGRVDGYTF